The 32 T cell receptor beta chains presented below share a single source sample, sequenced in a study of T cell repertoires in cytomegalovirus infection. These receptors have no known antigen. TCRdb independently ran MiXCR on the reads; one entry per CDR3 protein. Among 370,000 or so distinct CDR3 sequences, about a third were seen once, and the ten largest hold about 13%. The material was cultured PBMCs, obtained from culture after CMV antigen stimulation. The receptors were sampled from a human donor in good health (CMV status not recorded). Some clones in this sample may be carry-over from other donors' samples.

This clonotype showed up just once. The V and J genes are TRBV19 and TRBJ1-1; possible D gene TRBD1, 5 bases. CDR1 is LNHDA, CDR2 SQIVND, per germline (reference sequence). This CDR3 is built from 13 residues. Trimming removed 8 bases from V and 1 base from J, with 11 bases in between. CDR3: CASSGVENTEAFF. DNA of the CDR3: TGTGCCAGTTCGGGGGTCGAGAACACTGAAGCTTTCTTT.

The chain recombines TRBV9 with TRBJ2-2; possible D gene TRBD1, 6 bases. The germline CDR1 and CDR2 sequences are SGDLS and YYNGEE. This CDR3 comprises 16 residues. V gave up 3 bases and J gave up 0 bases, with 12 bases separating them. CDR3 nucleotides: TGTGCCAGCAGCGCAGAGACAGGCGCGAACACCGGGGAGCTGTTTTTT. Translating it yields CASSAETGANTGELFF.

The table lists this clonotype with a few counts. The chain couples TRBV5-1 to TRBJ2-1; 13 nucleotides agree with TRBD2. Germline lookup yields CDR1 SGHRS and CDR2 YFSETQ. The V and J ends lost 0 bases and 5 bases, in that order; junction bases with no gene match: 2. The CDR3 contains 16 residues. CDR3 loop: CASSLGGTSGDNEQFF. The DNA for the CDR3 is TGCGCCAGCAGCTTGGGGGGGACTAGCGGGGACAATGAGCAGTTCTTC.

This clonotype was counted only a few times. V and J are TRBV11-3 and TRBJ2-2, with D hard to call. V was pared by 4 bases and J by 7 bases, with 7 bases between. Germline lookup yields CDR1 SGHNT and CDR2 YENEEA. This CDR3 spans 12 amino acids. Written as DNA, the CDR3 is TGTGCCAGCAGCTCGCAAAGCGGGGAGCTGTTTTTT. Its translation is CASSSQSGELFF.

The J gene is TRBJ1-3, the V gene TRBV7-6; D gene uncertain. V dropped 5 bases and J dropped 0 bases, with 11 bases sitting between them. The germline gives CDR1 SGHVS, CDR2 FNYEAQ. CDR3 size: 15 residues. CDR3 bases: TGTGCCAGCAGCCCCTTACGGGACTCTGGAAACACCATATATTTT. The encoded protein is CASSPLRDSGNTIYF.

The rearrangement links TRBV19 to TRBJ2-1, with 7 bases lining up with TRBD2. CDR1 is LNHDA, CDR2 SQIVND, per germline (reference sequence). The CDR3 runs 15 residues. V dropped 7 bases and J dropped 3; count of bases not matched to a gene: 9. The CDR3 DNA sequence: TGTGCCAGTAAGGGAGGGACCGAAGGCTACAATGAGCAGTTCTTC. It specifies CASKGGTEGYNEQFF.

With respect to this clonotype: One base away lies a much larger clone, so this may be a sequencing read error. This chain links TRBV20-1 with TRBJ2-1, with D possibly being TRBD1 or TRBD2 (6 bases each). Germline CDR1 is DFQATT and CDR2 is SNEGSKA (reference sequence). The CDR3 totals 13 residues. The CDR3 loop reads CRADGGLTGEQFF. The CDR3, as DNA: TGCAGGGCCGATGGGGGGCTCACCGGTGAGCAGTTCTTC.

There are a few counts of this clonotype. The chain links TRBV11-1 to TRBJ2-3; D is possibly TRBD2 (5 bases). Germline-derived CDR1 and CDR2 are SGHAT and FQDESV (reference sequence). The V end was cut by 5 bases, the J end by 0 bases, with 12 bases between. The CDR3 is made up of 15 amino acids. The CDR3 protein is CASSGGPGSTDTQYF. CDR3 nucleotides: TGTGCCAGCAGCGGAGGTCCGGGAAGCACAGATACGCAGTATTTT.

This clonotype was detected only a few times. The chain couples TRBV11-1 to TRBJ2-3; D possibly corresponds to TRBD2 (5 bases). V lost 4 bases and J lost 0, with 8 bases in between. The CDR3 has 14 amino acids. From germline, CDR1 is SGHAT and CDR2 FQDESV (reference sequence). CDR3 nucleotide sequence: TGTGCCAGCAGCTACCGGACTAGCACAGATACGCAGTATTTT. Protein product: CASSYRTSTDTQYF.

V and J are TRBV28 and TRBJ1-4; perhaps TRBD1 as D (6 bases). The CDR3 has 17 amino acids. The V end was cut by 4 bases, the J end by 7 bases, with 22 bases between. Germline-derived CDR1 and CDR2 are MDHEN and SYDVKM. The DNA for the CDR3 is TGTGCCAGCAGTTCCCCGGTGGGGGCGACGTCGCGTGAAAAACTGTTTTTT. Its protein is CASSSPVGATSREKLFF.

This clonotype was observed a handful of times. This rearrangement joins TRBV7-9 to TRBJ1-2; the D gene is possibly TRBD1 (6 bases). This CDR3 spans 13 amino acids. Looked up from germline, CDR1 is SEHNR and CDR2 is FQNEAQ (reference sequence). Trimming stripped 0 bases from V and 4 bases from J, with 6 bases between. CDR3 sequence: CASSLAQGYGYTF. Here the CDR3 DNA reads TGTGCCAGCAGCTTAGCACAGGGCTATGGCTACACCTTC.

The chain carries TRBV7-9 and TRBJ2-4, with TRBD2 matching 10 bases. J gave up 6 bases and V 4 bases, and 6 bases lay outside the gene matches. The CDR3 contains 15 residues. In germline, CDR1 is SEHNR, CDR2 FQNEAQ (reference sequence). CDR3 amino acids: CASSYQGLAVNIQYF. The CDR3 DNA reads TGTGCCAGCAGCTACCAAGGACTAGCGGTAAACATTCAGTACTTC. The whole variable domain, remainder taken from reference TRBV7-9 and TRBJ2-4, is DTGVSQNPRHKITKRGQNVTFRCDPISEHNRLYWYRQTLGQGPEFLTYFQNEAQLEKSRLLSDRFSAERPKGSFSTLEIQRTEQGDSAMYLCASSYQGLAVNIQYFGAGTRLSVL.

This clonotype has at least ten counts. One junction end does not reproduce the germline sequence, and a read error may be involved. The rearrangement uses TRBV7-7 and TRBJ2-3; no clear D gene. This CDR3 contains 15 residues. Looked up from germline, CDR1 is SSHAT and CDR2 is FNYEAQ (reference sequence). CDR3 sequence (DNA): TGTGCTAGCAGCTTAGGTGATACTAGCACAGATACGCAGTATTTT. As protein: CASSLGDTSTDTQYF.

The chain employs TRBV28 and TRBJ2-6, with a tentative D call TRBD2 (5 bases). Trimming removed 3 bases at V and 2 bases at J, with 17 bases between. Germline loops: CDR1 MDHEN, CDR2 SYDVKM. This CDR3 has 18 amino acids. CDR3 protein: CASSLDFSGYTGANVLTF. CDR3 nucleotide sequence: TGTGCCAGCAGTTTGGACTTTTCGGGGTACACTGGGGCCAACGTCCTGACTTTC.

V and J are TRBV28 and TRBJ2-1, with D perhaps TRBD1 or TRBD2 (6 bases each). The CDR3 extends over 14 amino acids. CDR1 MDHEN and CDR2 SYDVKM come from the germline V gene. Trimming stripped 6 bases from V and 9 bases from J, with 18 bases between. CDR3 residues: CASRNSGEGGEQFF. CDR3 coding DNA: TGTGCCAGCAGGAATTCAGGAGAGGGGGGTGAGCAGTTCTTC.

This chain links TRBV7-8 with TRBJ2-2; 8 bases are shared with TRBD1. CDR1 is SGHVS, CDR2 FQNEAQ, per germline. The CDR3 loop spans 15 amino acids. V was clipped by 4 bases and J by 7 bases; unmatched bases: 8. CDR3 nucleotides: TGTGCCAGCAGCTCCCAGGGGGCGACGGTCGGGGAGCTGTTTTTT. Its translation: CASSSQGATVGELFF.

The J gene is TRBJ2-7, the V gene TRBV29-1; D uncertain. Per the germline V gene, CDR1 is SQVTM and CDR2 is ANQGSEA. The length of the CDR3 is 13 residues. Trimming took 4 bases from V and 0 from J, leaving 10 bases between them. The CDR3 bases are TGCAGCGTTGTCGAGTTGTTCTCCTACGAGCAGTACTTC. Its protein product is CSVVELFSYEQYF.

This clonotype was observed a few times. CDR3 sequence (DNA): TGTGCCAGCAGACGATCCGGGACAGGTTCCTACAATGAGCAGTTCTTC. Amino acid sequence: CASRRSGTGSYNEQFF. The chain has TRBV12-3 or TRBV12-4 and TRBJ2-1; TRBD1 aligns across 8 bases. Trimming at V came to 6 bases and at J to 1 base, leaving 8 bases not matched to a gene. This CDR3 has 16 amino acids.

V and J are TRBV30 and TRBJ2-1; 10 nucleotides match TRBD2. This CDR3 has 15 residues. V gave up 3 bases and J gave up 0 bases; unmatched junction bases: 2. Germline-derived CDR1 and CDR2 are GTSNPN and SVGIG (reference sequence). CDR3 sequence: CAWSRTSGSYNEQFF. CDR3 nucleotide sequence: TGTGCCTGGAGCCGGACTAGCGGCTCCTACAATGAGCAGTTCTTC.

The chain is built from TRBV12-3 or TRBV12-4 and TRBJ2-7; 7 bases line up with TRBD2. The length of the CDR3 is 12 residues. The V segment lost 3 bases and the J segment 12 bases; nucleotides outside the gene matches: 8. The CDR3 DNA reads as TGTGCCAGCAGTTTGAACGACGGGAGGCGGTACGTC. Amino acids: CASSLNDGRRYV.

The chain uses TRBV20-1 and TRBJ1-2; a possible D gene is TRBD1 (6 bases). Germline lookup yields CDR1 DFQATT and CDR2 SNEGSKA (reference sequence). The CDR3 spans 14 residues. V was shortened by 3 bases and J by 4 bases, with 15 bases between the two germline ends. The CDR3 DNA reads TGCAGTGCTAGCCCAGGGGTGACAGGCTATGGCTACACCTTC. It yields the protein CSASPGVTGYGYTF.

The V and J genes are TRBV3-1 and TRBJ2-4, with D hard to call. Germline CDR1 reads LGHDT; CDR2 reads YNNKEL (reference sequence). V gave up 0 bases and J gave up 8 bases, with 8 bases separating them. This CDR3 has 13 amino acids. CDR3 protein: CASSQDRFDIQYF. The CDR3 DNA reads as TGTGCCAGCAGCCAAGATAGGTTTGACATTCAGTACTTC.

This clonotype was counted between two and nine times. V gene TRBV7-2 combines with J gene TRBJ2-2, with D perhaps TRBD2 (6 bases). The CDR3 is made up of 13 amino acids. Germline CDR1 reads SGHTA; CDR2 reads FQGNSA. Trimming pared 4 bases from V and 7 bases from J, leaving 10 bases between. CDR3 sequence: CASSSLAFGELFF. The DNA for the CDR3 is TGTGCCAGCAGCTCGCTAGCGTTCGGGGAGCTGTTTTTT.

CDR3 amino acids: CASSSLAGGGSYEQYF. CDR3 coding DNA: TGTGCCAGCAGCTCACTAGCGGGAGGGGGCTCCTACGAGCAGTACTTC. The chain couples TRBV7-6 to TRBJ2-7, with 13 positions matching TRBD2. CDR3 length equals 16 residues. J gave up 0 bases and V 4 bases, and 3 bases lay outside the gene matches. Germline CDR1 SGHVS, CDR2 FNYEAQ. The full variable domain, rest sourced from reference TRBV7-6 and TRBJ2-7, is GAGVSQSPRYKVTKRGQDVALRCDPISGHVSLYWYRQALGQGPEFLTYFNYEAQQDKSGLPNDRFSAERPEGSISTLTIQRTEQRDSAMYRCASSSLAGGGSYEQYFGPGTRLTVT.

The chain's CDR3 is CASSQSGRSVHEQYF. In DNA, the CDR3 is TGTGCCAGCAGTCAGAGCGGGAGAAGCGTCCACGAGCAGTACTTC. This chain uses TRBV28 with TRBJ2-7, with 8 bases fitting TRBD2. The V gene end was trimmed by 5 bases and the J gene end by 5 bases; junction bases not matched to a gene: 11. Germline-derived CDR1 and CDR2 are MDHEN and SYDVKM. The CDR3 is made up of 15 amino acids.

The chain uses TRBV5-1 and TRBJ2-3, with 11 bases that match TRBD2. CDR3 length: 17 amino acids. V dropped 1 base and J dropped 2; count of bases not matched to a gene: 6. Germline lookup yields CDR1 SGHRS and CDR2 YFSETQ. The CDR3, as DNA: TGCGCCAGCAGCTTGACCTCTAGCGGGAGGAACACAGATACGCAGTATTTT. It specifies CASSLTSSGRNTDTQYF.

A few counts support this clonotype. The J gene is TRBJ1-1, the V gene TRBV4-3; possible D gene TRBD1, 6 bases. The CDR3 has 15 amino acids. Trimming removed 0 bases from V and 5 bases from J, with 13 bases in between. CDR1 is LGHNA and CDR2 is YSLEER in the germline V gene. In DNA form, the CDR3 reads TGCGCCAGCAGCCAAGATAGCCCGAGGGGGACTGAAGCTTTCTTT. As protein: CASSQDSPRGTEAFF.

At least ten counts were recorded for this clonotype. The chain combines TRBV7-6 with TRBJ2-2, with D possibly TRBD1 on 5 matching bases. Germline V gene lookup returns CDR1 SGHVS and CDR2 FNYEAQ. Trimming pared 4 bases from V and 1 base from J, leaving 7 bases between. The CDR3 covers 14 residues. In DNA, the CDR3 is TGTGCCAGCAGCTATGACAGGAACACCGGGGAGCTGTTTTTT. Protein sequence: CASSYDRNTGELFF.

This clonotype came up many times. This rearrangement joins TRBV7-6 to TRBJ1-4; the D is unclear. CDR1 is SGHVS and CDR2 is FNYEAQ in the germline V gene. V lost 4 bases and J 8 bases, leaving 17 bases between the germline ends. The CDR3 is 15 residues long. In nucleotides, the CDR3 is TGTGCCAGCAGCTCAACGGGCAGGTTAGGCGAAAAACTGTTTTTT. Translated: CASSSTGRLGEKLFF. The whole variable domain, remainder taken from reference TRBV7-6 and TRBJ1-4, is GAGVSQSPRYKVTKRGQDVALRCDPISGHVSLYWYRQALGQGPEFLTYFNYEAQQDKSGLPNDRFSAERPEGSISTLTIQRTEQRDSAMYRCASSSTGRLGEKLFFGSGTQLSVL.

On this clonotype itself: This may arise from a read error, as a much more abundant clone is one base away. This chain uses TRBV7-2 with TRBJ1-2; TRBD1 is a possible D gene (6 bases). The germline gives CDR1 SGHTA, CDR2 FQGNSA. CDR3 length equals 12 residues. The CDR3 loop reads CASSSTGSGYSF. The CDR3 DNA sequence: TGTGCCAGCAGCTCTACAGGGAGTGGCTACTCCTTC.

The chain carries TRBV5-4 and TRBJ2-3; no firm D call. Germline loops: CDR1 SGHNT, CDR2 YYREEE (reference sequence). Deletions cut 4 bases from V and 5 bases from J, with 11 bases between. The CDR3 is 13 amino acids. CDR3 DNA sequence: TGTGCCAGCAGCCGAAAGGAGTTAGATACGCAGTATTTT. This translates into CASSRKELDTQYF.

The chain carries TRBV4-1 and TRBJ2-1; 11 positions match TRBD2. The CDR3 totals 18 residues. Germline V gene data show CDR1 as MGHRA and CDR2 as YSYEKL. Losses at the gene ends were 5 bases for V and 0 bases for J; bases not matched to a gene: 9. The CDR3 DNA reads as TGCGCCAGCAGCTCCACGTTTAGCGGGAGGGCCTCCTACAATGAGCAGTTCTTC. It encodes CASSSTFSGRASYNEQFF.